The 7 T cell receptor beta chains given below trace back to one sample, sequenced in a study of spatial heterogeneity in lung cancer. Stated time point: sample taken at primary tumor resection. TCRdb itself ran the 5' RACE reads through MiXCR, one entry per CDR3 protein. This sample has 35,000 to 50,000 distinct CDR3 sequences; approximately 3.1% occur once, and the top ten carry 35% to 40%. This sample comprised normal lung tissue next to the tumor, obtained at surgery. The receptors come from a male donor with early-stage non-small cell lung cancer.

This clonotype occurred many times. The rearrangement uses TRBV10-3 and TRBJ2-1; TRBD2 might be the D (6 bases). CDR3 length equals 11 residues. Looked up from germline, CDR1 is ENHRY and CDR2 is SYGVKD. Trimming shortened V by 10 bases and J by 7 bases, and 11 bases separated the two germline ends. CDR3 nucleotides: TGTGCCACAAGTAGCGGTAATGAGCAGTTCTTC. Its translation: CATSSGNEQFF.

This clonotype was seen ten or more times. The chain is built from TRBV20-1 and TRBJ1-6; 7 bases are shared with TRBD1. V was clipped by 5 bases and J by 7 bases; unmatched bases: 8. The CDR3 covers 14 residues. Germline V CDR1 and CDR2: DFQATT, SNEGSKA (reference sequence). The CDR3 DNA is TGCAGTGCTTCTAAAATCAGGGGGAATTCACCCCTCCACTTT. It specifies CSASKIRGNSPLHF.

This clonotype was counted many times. The CDR3 protein is CASSFPGQGNTEAFF. CDR3 DNA sequence: TGTGCCAGCAGTTTCCCCGGACAAGGGAACACTGAAGCTTTCTTT. The chain employs TRBV28 and TRBJ1-1; D perhaps matches TRBD1 (5 bases). The length of the CDR3 is 15 residues. V was trimmed by 3 bases and J by 1 base, leaving 12 bases between them. Per the germline V gene, CDR1 is MDHEN and CDR2 is SYDVKM. Complete variable domain (other parts from reference TRBV28 and TRBJ1-1): DVKVTQSSRYLVKRTGEKVFLECVQDMDHENMFWYRQDPGLGLRLIYFSYDVKMKEKGDIPEGYSVSREKKERFSLILESASTNQTSMYLCASSFPGQGNTEAFFGQGTRLTVV.

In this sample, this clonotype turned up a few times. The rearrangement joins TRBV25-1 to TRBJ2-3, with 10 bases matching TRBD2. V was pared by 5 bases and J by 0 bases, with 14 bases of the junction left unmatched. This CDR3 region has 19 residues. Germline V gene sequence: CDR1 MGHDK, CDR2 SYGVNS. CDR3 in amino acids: CASSPRGLAGATSTDTQYF. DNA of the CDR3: TGTGCCAGCAGTCCCCGGGGGCTAGCGGGGGCTACTAGCACAGATACGCAGTATTTT.

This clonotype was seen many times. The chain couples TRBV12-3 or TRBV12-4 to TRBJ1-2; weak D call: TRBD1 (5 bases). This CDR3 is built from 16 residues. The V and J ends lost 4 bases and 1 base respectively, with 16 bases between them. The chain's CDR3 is CASSSPTVGLNYGYTF. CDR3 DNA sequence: TGTGCCAGCAGTTCCCCGACAGTAGGCCTTAACTATGGCTACACCTTC.

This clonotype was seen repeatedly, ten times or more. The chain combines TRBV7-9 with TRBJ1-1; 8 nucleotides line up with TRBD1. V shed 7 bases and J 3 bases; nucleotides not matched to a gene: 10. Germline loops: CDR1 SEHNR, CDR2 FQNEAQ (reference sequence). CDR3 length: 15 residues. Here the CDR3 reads CASTPPGTGHTEAFF. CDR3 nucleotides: TGTGCCAGCACCCCGCCCGGGACAGGCCACACTGAAGCTTTCTTT.

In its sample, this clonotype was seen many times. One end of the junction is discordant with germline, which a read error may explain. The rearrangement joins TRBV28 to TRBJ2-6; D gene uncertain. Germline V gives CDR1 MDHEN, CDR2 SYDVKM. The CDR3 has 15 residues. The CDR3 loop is CASSHTSSGANVLTF. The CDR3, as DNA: TGTGCCAGCAGCCATACATCCTCTGGAGCCAACGTCCTGACTTTC.